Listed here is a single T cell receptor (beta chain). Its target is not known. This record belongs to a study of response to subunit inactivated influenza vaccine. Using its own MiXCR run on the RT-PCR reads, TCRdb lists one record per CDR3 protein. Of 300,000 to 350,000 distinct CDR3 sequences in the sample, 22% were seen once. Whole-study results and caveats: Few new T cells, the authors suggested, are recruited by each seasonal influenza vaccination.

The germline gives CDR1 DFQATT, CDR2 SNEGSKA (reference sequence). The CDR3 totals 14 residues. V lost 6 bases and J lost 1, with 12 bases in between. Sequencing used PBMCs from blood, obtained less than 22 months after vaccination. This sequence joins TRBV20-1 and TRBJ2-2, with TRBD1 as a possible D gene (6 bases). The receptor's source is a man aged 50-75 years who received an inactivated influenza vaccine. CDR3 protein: CSATKQGNTGELFF. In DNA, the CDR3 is TGCAGTGCCACGAAACAGGGGAACACCGGGGAGCTGTTTTTT.